This T cell receptor (beta chain) is from a study of metastatic and nonmetastatic thyroid tumors. Study overall: Repertoires from malignant and benign thyroid patients were compared across blood and tumor or nodule tissue.

TCRdb re-clonotyped the PCR reads through MiXCR. The sample contains about 22,000 clones, about 14% of which appear only once. The study, taken as a whole, reports: It was reportedly found that TCR beta diversity was significantly higher in malignant thyroid tumors than in benign nodules, a difference seen in both blood and tumor samples.

This clone appeared many times. No antigen is known for it. No treatment had been given to any patient before thyroid surgery. The clonotype originates from a female donor with papillary thyroid cancer or a benign thyroid nodule (not recorded which). Some clones in this sample may be carry-over from other donors' samples. The specimen sequenced was tumor tissue.

In DNA form, the CDR3 reads TGTGCCAGCTCACCACGGAAGGGAACAGATACGCAGTATTTT. The encoded protein is CASSPRKGTDTQYF. The chain joins TRBV18 to TRBJ2-3; unclear D gene. Trimming took 1 base from V and 3 from J, leaving 8 bases between them. The CDR3 is 14 residues long. Germline-derived CDR1 and CDR2 are KGHSH and LQKENI. Variable domain in full (rest from reference TRBV18 and TRBJ2-3): NAGVMQNPRHLVRRRGQEARLRCSPMKGHSHVYWYRQLPEEGLKFMVYLQKENIIDESGMPKERFSAEFPKEGPSILRIQQVVRGDSAAYFCASSPRKGTDTQYFGPGTRLTVL.